The TCR beta chain described here comes from a study of blood T cell repertoires in COVID-19. Looking at the study overall: Italy, Spain and the United States were the sources of the convalescent and acute COVID-19 samples. Sources were T cells, B-cell-depleted T cells, or PBMCs; the material itself was cDNA or gDNA.

This clone has a single count. Trimming took off 2 bases at V and 9 bases at J, with 20 bases between the two ends. This CDR3 has 17 residues. CDR1 and CDR2 (germline): MNHEY, SMNVEV (reference sequence). In the original workflow: Researchers report that nucleated cell counts were estimated from reference gene primer amplification. Clones were sequenced by immunoSEQ multiplex PCR, and TCRdb holds only the in-frame ones, with some missing. The D gene and trimming were derived from the DNA, and the V and J assignments and clone size from that table. Counted here are some 120,000 clones, 60% to 85% occurring once; the ten biggest clones make up around 20%.

The receptor comes from a man of 80 years or more with acute or convalescent COVID-19. The rearrangement uses TRBV27 and TRBJ2-6; maybe TRBD2 (6 bases). The specimen was peripheral blood. The CDR3 DNA sequence: TGTGCCAGCAGTTTACGCCCCCCCTACGGGGGAGACAACGTCCTGACTTTC. It specifies CASSLRPPYGGDNVLTF.